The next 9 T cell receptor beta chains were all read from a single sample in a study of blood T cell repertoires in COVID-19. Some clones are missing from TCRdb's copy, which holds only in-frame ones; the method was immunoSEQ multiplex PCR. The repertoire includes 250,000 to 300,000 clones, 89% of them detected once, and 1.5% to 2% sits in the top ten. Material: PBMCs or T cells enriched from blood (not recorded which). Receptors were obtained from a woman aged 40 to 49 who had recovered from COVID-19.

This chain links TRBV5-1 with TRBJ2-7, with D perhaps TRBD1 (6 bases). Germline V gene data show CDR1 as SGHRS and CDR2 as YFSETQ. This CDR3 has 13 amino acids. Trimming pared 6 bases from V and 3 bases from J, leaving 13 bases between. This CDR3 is CASTRDTGYEQYF. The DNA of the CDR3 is TGCGCCAGCACCAGGGACACGGGCTACGAGCAGTACTTC.

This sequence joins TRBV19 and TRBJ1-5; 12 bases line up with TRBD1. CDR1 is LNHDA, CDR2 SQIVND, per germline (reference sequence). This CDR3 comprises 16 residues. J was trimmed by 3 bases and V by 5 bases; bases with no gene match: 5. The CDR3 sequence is CASSPGTGGANQPQHF. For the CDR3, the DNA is TGTGCCAGTAGTCCTGGGACAGGGGGCGCCAATCAGCCCCAGCATTTT. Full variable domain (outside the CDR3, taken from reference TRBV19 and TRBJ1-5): DGGITQSPKYLFRKEGQNVTLSCEQNLNHDAMYWYRQDPGQGLRLIYYSQIVNDFQKGDIAEGYSVSREKKESFPLTVTSAQKNPTAFYLCASSPGTGGANQPQHFGDGTRLSIL.

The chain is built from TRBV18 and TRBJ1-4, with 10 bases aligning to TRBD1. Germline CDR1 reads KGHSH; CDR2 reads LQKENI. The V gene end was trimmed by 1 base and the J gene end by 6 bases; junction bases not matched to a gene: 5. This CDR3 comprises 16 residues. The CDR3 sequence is CASSPLGGQGHEKLFF. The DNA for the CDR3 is TGTGCCAGCTCACCACTGGGGGGACAGGGGCATGAAAAACTGTTTTTT.

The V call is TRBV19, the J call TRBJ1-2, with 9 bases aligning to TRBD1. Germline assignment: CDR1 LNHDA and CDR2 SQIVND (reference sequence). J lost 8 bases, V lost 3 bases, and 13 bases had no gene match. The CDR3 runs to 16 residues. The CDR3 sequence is CASSIFGSGQGYGYTF. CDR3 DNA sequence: TGTGCCAGTAGTATCTTTGGTTCGGGACAGGGCTACGGCTACACCTTC.

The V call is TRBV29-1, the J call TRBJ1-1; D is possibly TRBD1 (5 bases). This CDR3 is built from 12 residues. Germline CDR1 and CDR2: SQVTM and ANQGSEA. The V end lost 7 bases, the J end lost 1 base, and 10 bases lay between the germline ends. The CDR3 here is CSASDRNTEAFF. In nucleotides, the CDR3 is TGCAGCGCCAGCGACAGGAACACTGAAGCTTTCTTT.

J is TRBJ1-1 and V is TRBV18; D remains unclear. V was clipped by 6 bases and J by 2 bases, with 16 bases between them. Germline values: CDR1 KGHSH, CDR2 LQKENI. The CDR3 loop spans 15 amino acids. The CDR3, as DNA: TGTGCCAGCTCTTCTGGGCCAAATCGAAACACTGAAGCTTTCTTT. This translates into CASSSGPNRNTEAFF.

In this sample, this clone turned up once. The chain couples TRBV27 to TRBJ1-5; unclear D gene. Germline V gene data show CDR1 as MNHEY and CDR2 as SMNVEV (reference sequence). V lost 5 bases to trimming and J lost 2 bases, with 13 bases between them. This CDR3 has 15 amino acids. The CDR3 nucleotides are TGTGCCAGCAGTCCAACGAGGAGGGGCAATCAGCCCCAGCATTTT. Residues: CASSPTRRGNQPQHF.

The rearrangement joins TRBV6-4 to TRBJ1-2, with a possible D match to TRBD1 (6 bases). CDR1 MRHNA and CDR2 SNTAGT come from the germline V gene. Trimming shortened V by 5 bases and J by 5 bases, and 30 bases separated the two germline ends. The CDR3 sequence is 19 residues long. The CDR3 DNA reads TGTGCCAGCAGTCCCTATTTTCAACCACCGGACAGAGGTAAGTATGGCTACACCTTC. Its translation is CASSPYFQPPDRGKYGYTF.

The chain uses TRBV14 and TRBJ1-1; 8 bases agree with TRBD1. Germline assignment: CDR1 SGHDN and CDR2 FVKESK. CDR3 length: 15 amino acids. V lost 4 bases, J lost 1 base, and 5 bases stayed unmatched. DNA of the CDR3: TGTGCCAGCAGCCCCTCCGGGACAGGGAACACTGAAGCTTTCTTT. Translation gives CASSPSGTGNTEAFF.